A single sample is the source of the 21 T cell receptor beta chains below, sequenced in a study of CD8+ T cells in alopecia areata. Reverse transcribed after extraction, RNA yielded cDNA as the sequencing template. The repertoire was sequenced with immunoSEQ multiplex PCR; TCRdb's copy has only in-frame clones and lacks some. This table holds about 120,000 clones, about 60% found once. Sample treatment: oral pan-JAK inhibitor, 5-10 mg twice daily. The starting material was CD8+ T cells sorted from blood, obtained at week 24, from a patient treated with tofacitinib. The origin of the receptors is a human donor with alopecia areata.

This chain links TRBV11-3 with TRBJ2-7; 7 bases match TRBD1. The J segment lost 2 bases and the V segment lost 5 bases, leaving 3 bases of the junction unmatched. The germline V gene has CDR1 SGHNT and CDR2 YENEEA. There are 13 residues in the CDR3. CDR3 sequence reads: CASSQGTAYEQYF. In DNA, the CDR3 is TGTGCCAGCAGCCAAGGGACAGCCTACGAGCAGTACTTC.

V gene TRBV27 combines with J gene TRBJ2-1, with TRBD2 matching over 7 bases. This CDR3 region has 16 residues. J was trimmed by 0 bases and V by 2 bases; bases with no gene match: 4. The germline V gene encodes CDR1 MNHEY and CDR2 SMNVEV (reference sequence). This CDR3 reads CASSLGPGGSYNEQFF. CDR3 DNA sequence: TGTGCCAGCAGTTTAGGTCCGGGGGGCTCCTACAATGAGCAGTTCTTC.

The rearrangement joins TRBV30 to TRBJ1-1, with a weak D call TRBD1 (5 bases). Trimming stripped 0 bases from V and 2 bases from J, with 7 bases between. The CDR3 runs to 13 residues. The V gene's germline CDR1 is GTSNPN and CDR2 SVGIG (reference sequence). CDR3 DNA: TGTGCCTGGAGTGTGGACATAAACACTGAAGCTTTCTTT. Encoded protein: CAWSVDINTEAFF. The full variable domain, in which reference TRBV30 and TRBJ1-1 provide the parts outside the CDR3, is SQTIHQWPATLVQPVGSPLSLECTVEGTSNPNLYWYRQAAGRGLQLLFYSVGIGQISSEVPQNLSASRPQDRQFILSSKKLLLSDSGFYLCAWSVDINTEAFFGQGTRLTVV.

The V gene is TRBV19, the J gene TRBJ2-1; D tentatively reads TRBD1 or TRBD2 (5 bases each). V lost 7 bases, J lost 6 bases, and 16 bases lay in between. Germline-derived CDR1 and CDR2 are LNHDA and SQIVND (reference sequence). This CDR3 region has 14 residues. In nucleotides, the CDR3 is TGTGCCAGTACAGGGCAGAGGGGTGTCAATGAGCAGTTCTTC. It codes for CASTGQRGVNEQFF.

This rearrangement joins TRBV7-8 to TRBJ2-2; 11 bases line up with TRBD2. The CDR3 is 16 residues long. V was clipped by 5 bases and J by 1 base; unmatched bases: 3. Looked up from germline, CDR1 is SGHVS and CDR2 is FQNEAQ. The CDR3 here is CASSIGLAGNTGELFF. CDR3 bases: TGTGCCAGCAGCATCGGACTAGCGGGGAACACCGGGGAGCTGTTTTTT. Complete variable domain (other parts from reference TRBV7-8 and TRBJ2-2): GAGVSQSPRYKVAKRGQDVALRCDPISGHVSLFWYQQALGQGPEFLTYFQNEAQLDKSGLPSDRFFAERPEGSVSTLKIQRTQQEDSAVYLCASSIGLAGNTGELFFGEGSRLTVL.

Only one count was recorded for this clone. V is TRBV6-7 and J is TRBJ2-2; possible D gene TRBD1, 5 bases. TRBV6-7 is an open reading frame, and its role is uncertain. V lost 6 bases, J lost 8 bases, and 13 bases lay in between. This CDR3 spans 13 amino acids. CDR3 nucleotide sequence: TGTGCCAGCAGCCTCAGACAGTCGGGGGAGCTGTTTTTT. It encodes CASSLRQSGELFF.

This clone has a handful of counts. The CDR3 coding sequence is TGTGCCAGTAGCATGGGACCGGGACAGGGGGCAGGTACTGAAGCTTTCTTT. Translated, it gives CASSMGPGQGAGTEAFF. The chain carries TRBV19 and TRBJ1-1; the match to TRBD1 covers 12 bases. V lost 6 bases and J lost 5; bases outside the gene matches: 13. Germline values: CDR1 LNHDA, CDR2 SQIVND (reference sequence). The CDR3 sequence is 17 residues long.

CDR3 nucleotide sequence: TGTGCCAGCAGTGAATTCGGGGAAATGAACACTGAAGCTTTCTTT. Its protein is CASSEFGEMNTEAFF. This sequence joins TRBV2 and TRBJ1-1, with unresolved D. Trimming shortened V by 2 bases and J by 0 bases, and 10 bases separated the two germline ends. The CDR3 is made up of 15 amino acids. CDR1 and CDR2 from the germline V gene are SNHLY and FYNNEI.

This clone was seen a handful of times. This rearrangement joins TRBV13 to TRBJ2-7, with D maybe TRBD2 (5 bases). The V gene's germline CDR1 is PRHDT and CDR2 FYEKMQ (reference sequence). CDR3 length: 15 residues. Trimming pared 6 bases from V and 4 bases from J, leaving 19 bases between. CDR3 region: CASSGLDYNGYEQYF. Here the CDR3 DNA reads TGTGCCAGCAGTGGACTCGACTACAATGGGTACGAGCAGTACTTC.

V and J are TRBV4-1 and TRBJ2-3, with 12 bases aligning to TRBD2. Germline V gives CDR1 MGHRA, CDR2 YSYEKL. CDR3 length: 18 residues. V lost 1 base and J lost 0; bases outside the gene matches: 5. CDR3 loop: CASSQVGLAGTSTDTQYF. CDR3 nucleotides: TGCGCCAGCAGCCAAGTTGGACTAGCGGGGACTAGCACAGATACGCAGTATTTT.

CDR3 amino acids: CASSQRATGELFF. CDR3 DNA: TGCGCCAGCAGCCAACGAGCTACCGGGGAGCTGTTTTTT. The chain uses TRBV4-1 and TRBJ2-2; no clear D gene. V gave up 2 bases and J gave up 5 bases, with 6 bases separating them. Germline V gene lookup returns CDR1 MGHRA and CDR2 YSYEKL. The CDR3 has 13 amino acids.

V and J are TRBV25-1 and TRBJ1-2; TRBD1 is a possible D gene (5 bases). The ends were cut back, 8 bases at V and 2 bases at J, with 18 bases in the middle. The V gene's germline CDR1 is MGHDK and CDR2 SYGVNS. The CDR3 spans 15 residues. The CDR3 is CASCDRWAGNYGYTF. The CDR3 DNA reads TGTGCCAGCTGCGACCGCTGGGCAGGGAACTATGGCTACACCTTC.

This rearrangement joins TRBV2 to TRBJ1-2; D is unresolved. The CDR3 runs to 14 residues. Deletions cut 6 bases from V and 3 bases from J, with 14 bases between. Germline V lookup: CDR1 SNHLY, CDR2 FYNNEI. The CDR3 protein is CASSYAGGDYGYTF. CDR3 sequence (DNA): TGTGCCAGCAGCTACGCGGGCGGGGACTATGGCTACACCTTC.

This clone was recorded a few times. This rearrangement joins TRBV7-8 to TRBJ2-7, with 12 bases fitting TRBD2. The CDR3 sequence is 19 residues long. Germline CDR1 and CDR2: SGHVS and FQNEAQ. V lost 5 bases, J lost 3 bases, and 17 bases stayed unmatched. CDR3 in amino acids: CASSTRLAGAISRNYEQYF. CDR3 bases: TGTGCCAGCAGCACAAGACTAGCGGGGGCCATATCCCGAAACTACGAGCAGTACTTC.

This clone was picked up a small number of times. This chain links TRBV29-1 with TRBJ2-7, with D possibly matching TRBD1 (6 bases). Trimming shortened V by 8 bases and J by 9 bases, and 14 bases separated the two germline ends. The CDR3 sequence is 10 residues long. Germline V gene sequence: CDR1 SQVTM, CDR2 ANQGSEA. The CDR3 sequence is CSLARGRQYF. The CDR3 region has the DNA TGCAGCCTTGCCAGGGGAAGGCAGTACTTC.

In nucleotides, the CDR3 is TGTGCCAGCAGCTTAACTAGCGTCAATGAGCAGTTCTTC. Its protein is CASSLTSVNEQFF. The rearrangement uses TRBV11-2 and TRBJ2-1; 7 nucleotides align to TRBD2. This CDR3 comprises 13 residues. Trimming cost V 2 bases and J 6 bases; bases outside gene matches: 1. Germline V gene lookup returns CDR1 SGHAT and CDR2 FQNNGV.

The chain couples TRBV5-6 to TRBJ2-5, with no clear D. The CDR3 has 12 residues. V lost 4 bases and J 4 bases, leaving 8 bases between the germline ends. Germline values: CDR1 SGHDT, CDR2 YYEEEE. The CDR3 reads CASSQDPETQYF. Written as DNA, the CDR3 is TGTGCCAGCAGCCAAGATCCAGAGACCCAGTACTTC.

The chain links TRBV11-2 to TRBJ1-5; D ambiguous. Trimming removed 5 bases at V and 0 bases at J, with 8 bases between. Germline V lookup: CDR1 SGHAT, CDR2 FQNNGV. This CDR3 has 14 amino acids. CDR3 DNA sequence: TGTGCCAGCAGCCCCAGGCATAGCAATCAGCCCCAGCATTTT. This gives the protein CASSPRHSNQPQHF.

This clone turned up a few times. CDR3 in amino acids: CASGLVHGNSNQPQHF. In DNA form, the CDR3 reads TGTGCTAGTGGTTTGGTACATGGAAATAGCAATCAGCCCCAGCATTTT. V usage is TRBV12-5 and J usage is TRBJ1-5; D remains unclear. The ends were cut back, 0 bases at V and 0 bases at J, with 9 bases in the middle. The CDR3 consists of 16 residues. Germline V gives CDR1 LGHNT, CDR2 FRNRAP. The full variable domain, its missing parts supplied by reference TRBV12-5 and TRBJ1-5, is DARVTQTPRHKVTEMGQEVTMRCQPILGHNTVFWYRQTMMQGLELLAYFRNRAPLDDSGMPKDRFSAEMPDATLATLKIQPSEPRDSAVYFCASGLVHGNSNQPQHFGDGTRLSIL.

The rearrangement uses TRBV2 and TRBJ2-7; D gene uncertain. CDR3 length equals 10 residues. Trimming shortened V by 3 bases and J by 8 bases, and 5 bases separated the two germline ends. Looked up from germline, CDR1 is SNHLY and CDR2 is FYNNEI. The CDR3 bases are TGTGCCAGCAGTGAGGAACAGCAGTACTTC. Its protein is CASSEEQQYF.

The chain links TRBV21-1 to TRBJ1-1; the DNA was not compared with TRBD1, the D call given in the table. TRBV21-1 is marked as a pseudogene. There are 14 residues in the CDR3. The DNA of the CDR3 is TGTGCCAGCAGCACCCAAGACAGGGAAGGTGAAGCTTTCTTT. Amino acids: CASSTQDREGEAFF.